These 30 T cell receptor delta chains share one sample of origin, sequenced in a study of γδ T cells in repeated Plasmodium falciparum infection (dated by TCRdb to the early 2020s). Vgamma9/Vdelta2+ and Vdelta2-negative gammadelta T cell populations were flow-sorted from peripheral blood mononuclear cells for bulk TCR repertoire analysis. The method behind the library was multiplex PCR. Data came from an Illumina MiSeq. After TCRdb called clones again from the public reads with CATT, rows with identical DNA were merged. The sample table records tens of thousands of delta-chain clones; 1.7% of these occur just once. The ten largest clones capture approximately 16% of the sample. Sequencing used gamma-delta T cells from blood. The receptor source for this set is a pool of human donors (malaria-infected and uninfected, not separated).

This clone was seen many times. This likely reflects a read error, since a far larger clone is one base away. The identical CDR3 is also encoded by other nucleotide sequences in the sample. The V and J genes are TRDV1 and TRDJ1; TRDD3 agrees at 9 bases. CDR1 and CDR2 from the germline V gene are TSWWSYY and QGS. The junction had 17 bases not matched to a gene; V was cut back by 3 bases and J by 0 bases. The length of the CDR3 is 20 residues. The CDR3 DNA follows: TGTGCTCTTGGGGAGGCCAGGAGGCTGGGGGATCCTTGGTACACCGATAAACTCATCTTT. It is translated as CALGEARRLGDPWYTDKLIF.

This clone showed up just a few times. The TCRdb protein, from a much larger clone, departs from this DNA's translation at residue 16, likely by read error; the protein shown derives from the DNA. The V call is TRDV1, the J call TRDJ1, with a possible D match to TRDD3 (5 bases). The J gene, missing from TCRdb, was assigned here through DNA to germline matching. Germline CDR1 is TSWWSYY and CDR2 is QGS. The length of the CDR3 is 26 residues. The V end was cut by 2 bases, the J end by 0 bases, with 43 bases between. Written as DNA, the CDR3 is TGTGCTCTTGGGGAAGCTAAAGGTCTCCTGGGTACACAGACGATACCGGGGGCTGTTAACACCGATAAACTCATCTTT. This translates into CALGEAKGLLGTQTIPGAVNTDKLIF.

This clone was observed many times. This DNA's translation and the protein TCRdb lists, from a much larger clone, do not match at residue 15, likely due to a read error; the protein shown is translated from the DNA. This sequence joins TRDV1 and TRDJ1; D may be TRDD3 (5 bases). The CDR3 contains 18 residues. Germline CDR1 TSWWSYY, CDR2 QGS. This chain's CDR3 is CALKKGGPPRPYTDELIF. Here the CDR3 DNA reads TGTGCTCTCAAAAAAGGGGGCCCCCCACGTCCGTACACCGATGAACTCATCTTT.

This clone was detected many times. Only one base separates this from a far larger clonotype, so it likely reflects a read error. The identical CDR3 is also encoded by other nucleotide sequences in the sample. V is TRDV1 and J is TRDJ1, with D possibly called TRDD2 or TRDD3 (5 bases each). TCRdb leaves out the J gene; it was filled in here by matching the DNA to germline. V gave up 9 bases and J gave up 2 bases, with 16 bases separating them. The CDR3 is made up of 14 amino acids. CDR1 is TSWWSYY, CDR2 QGS, per germline. CDR3 bases: TGTGCTCTGGTTCCTGTGGGGAGGACCGATAAACTCATCTTT. The encoded protein is CALVPVGRTDKLIF.

This clone is medium-sized (0.01 to 0.1%) within its sample. The chain employs TRDV1 and TRDJ1; 10 nucleotides line up with TRDD3. The V gene end was trimmed by 9 bases and the J gene end by 0 bases; junction bases not matched to a gene: 16. Germline CDR1 is TSWWSYY and CDR2 is QGS. The CDR3 totals 18 residues. In nucleotides, the CDR3 is TGTGCTCTCCTACCGTTCTACGGGGGATACGGGTACACCGATAAACTCATCTTT. This sequence encodes CALLPFYGGYGYTDKLIF.

By its share, this clone is medium-sized. Other nucleotide sequences from this sample produce the same CDR3. The V and J genes are TRDV1 and TRDJ1; D uncertain. This CDR3 comprises 19 residues. Trimming shortened V by 2 bases and J by 0 bases, and 22 bases separated the two germline ends. Germline CDR1 reads TSWWSYY; CDR2 reads QGS. The CDR3 DNA is TGTGCTCTTGGGGAAAGCCCCCCACTCCGTCCACCGTACACCGATAAACTCATCTTT. This gives the protein CALGESPPLRPPYTDKLIF.

This clone was recorded a few times. It is likely a read error: a sequence one base away is far more abundant. This specimen includes other DNA sequences encoding the same CDR3. This chain connects TRDV1 to TRDJ1; D possibly corresponds to TRDD3 (6 bases). Trimming cost V 0 bases and J 0 bases, with 20 bases left between them. This CDR3 has 19 amino acids. Germline-derived CDR1 and CDR2 are TSWWSYY and QGS. The CDR3 DNA reads as TGTGCTCTTGGGGAACTAGGCTGGGGAATACCCTCATACACCGATAAACTCATCTTT. The encoded protein is CALGELGWGIPSYTDKLIF.

In its sample, this clone was seen many times. The protein that TCRdb holds for this DNA derives from a much larger clone and differs from the translated DNA at residue 9, which likely indicates a read error; the protein shown here is translated from the DNA. The gene calls are TRDV1 and TRDJ1; 9 positions agree with TRDD2. Germline CDR1 TSWWSYY, CDR2 QGS. The CDR3 runs 22 residues. J gave up 2 bases and V 0 bases, and 22 bases lay outside the gene matches. CDR3 nucleotides: TGTGCTCTTGGGGAACTGCATACCGCCCGCCTTCCTACTTTCAGTTTTACCGATAAACTCATCTTT. It encodes CALGELHTARLPTFSFTDKLIF.

This clone has more than one count but fewer than ten. The protein recorded in TCRdb matches a much larger clone and deviates from this DNA's translation at residue 15, suggesting a read error; the protein here is obtained by translating the DNA. The chain links TRDV1 to TRDJ1; 12 nucleotides match TRDD3. Looked up from germline, CDR1 is TSWWSYY and CDR2 is QGS. The CDR3 extends over 19 amino acids. CDR3 DNA sequence: TGTGCTCTTGGGGAACTATCTGGGGGATACGCGACTGACACCGGTAAACTCATCTTT. Encoded protein: CALGELSGGYATDTGKLIF.

For this clone: TCRdb pairs this DNA with a much larger clone's protein that differs at residue 8, likely a read error; the protein shown was translated from the DNA. The J gene is TRDJ1, the V gene TRDV1; D may be TRDD3 (6 bases). V was shortened by 5 bases and J by 1 base, with 26 bases between the two germline ends. Germline values: CDR1 TSWWSYY, CDR2 QGS. This CDR3 is 19 amino acids long. The CDR3 loop is CALGYLTGGPPGSTDKLIF. Written as DNA, the CDR3 is TGTGCTCTTGGGTACCTAACGGGGGGACCCCCCGGGAGCACCGATAAACTCATCTTT.

This clone was detected only a few times. For this DNA, TCRdb reports the protein of a much larger clone, which diverges at residue 16, most likely from a read error; the protein presented here is translated directly from the DNA. The chain uses TRAV38-2/DV8 and TRDJ1; TRDD3 matches at 8 bases. The J gene was missing in TCRdb and was found by matching the end of the DNA to germline. Germline CDR1 TSESDYY, CDR2 QEAYKQQN. The CDR3 totals 20 residues. Written as DNA, the CDR3 is TGTGCTTATAGGAGAGCCGGGGGGGGATATGCACGTCGTGGGACCGGTAAACTCATCTTT. This sequence encodes CAYRRAGGGYARRGTGKLIF.

This clone was seen more than once but under ten times. The translation of this DNA and the TCRdb protein of a much larger clone differ at residue 23, probably owing to a read error; the protein shown here is translated from the DNA. V gene TRDV2 combines with J gene TRDJ2; TRDD3 matches 13 bases. The J gene, absent from TCRdb, was called here by matching the DNA to germline. The germline V gene has CDR1 GEAIGNYY and CDR2 EKD. The CDR3 has 28 amino acids. CDR3 amino acids: CACDSTSPPTGGSLGDTRIPALAAQLFF. The DNA of the CDR3 is TGTGCCTGTGACTCGACCTCGCCTCCTACGGGGGGATCACTGGGGGATACGCGTATCCCGGCTTTGGCAGCACAACTCTTCTTT.

As to this clone: The protein that TCRdb holds for this DNA derives from a much larger clone and differs from the translated DNA at residue 10, which likely indicates a read error; the protein shown here is translated from the DNA. The chain has TRDV3 and TRDJ1, with D perhaps given as TRDD2 or TRDD3 (6 bases each). The V gene's germline CDR1 is TVYSNPD and CDR2 GDNSRS (reference sequence). This CDR3 spans 20 amino acids. The CDR3 DNA follows: TGTGCTAAGAGGGTCCCTTCCGACCGGGCTGGGGTCCTGGAGAGGGGTAAACTCATCTTT. Amino acid sequence: CAKRVPSDRAGVLERGKLIF.

This clone occurred many times. The gene calls are TRDV1 and TRDJ1; 7 bases are shared with TRDD2. Germline CDR1 reads TSWWSYY; CDR2 reads QGS. After removal of 1 base from V and 7 bases from J, the junction contained 18 bases not matched to a gene. This CDR3 region has 18 residues. The CDR3 DNA follows: TGTGCTCTTGGGGAACCTTCCTATCCCCCGTCAACCCATACTAAACTCATCTTT. Translation gives CALGEPSYPPSTHTKLIF.

This clone was seen only a few times. A read error may be the cause here, since a much bigger clone is one base away. The J gene went uncalled, whereas the V gene is TRDV2; the listed D gene, TRDD3, was not tested against the DNA. The germline gives CDR1 GEAIGNYY, CDR2 EKD. The CDR3 spans 23 residues. CDR3 coding DNA: TGTGCCTGTGACTCCCCCTTCCTATCTGGGGGATACGCGTCGCAGCAGTACACCGATAAACTCATCTTC. Protein: CACDSPFLSGGYASQQYTDKLIF.

This clone has just a few counts. TCRdb shows a much larger clone's protein in place of this DNA's translation, and the two differ at residue 3, likely through a read error; the protein shown is translated from the DNA. The chain combines TRDV1 with TRDJ1; 8 bases line up with TRDD3. Because TCRdb records no J gene, it was assigned here through a match of the DNA to germline. Germline V gene data show CDR1 as TSWWSYY and CDR2 as QGS. This CDR3 is built from 23 residues. The CDR3 loop is CAPGERPRATLGGHTDPTDKLIF. DNA for the CDR3: TGTGCTCCTGGGGAACGTCCGAGGGCTACACTGGGGGGACACACCGACCCAACCGATAAACTCATCTTT.

This clone was counted ten times or more. The protein given by TCRdb reflects a much larger clone and differs at residue 14 from this DNA's translation, likely from a read error; the protein shown is the DNA's translation. The chain has TRDV2 and TRDJ1; TRDD3 agrees at 8 bases. The V gene's germline CDR1 is GEAIGNYY and CDR2 EKD. The CDR3 is 17 residues long. DNA of the CDR3: TGTGCCTGTGACACCCTAGCCCGGGGGGATAACACCGATAGACTCATCTTT. This translates into CACDTLARGDNTDRLIF.

The table lists this clone with many counts. This likely came from a read error, as a far larger clone is one base away. The sample has other DNA sequences that encode this CDR3 too. The chain employs TRDV1 and TRDJ1; TRDD3 aligns across 12 bases. Germline CDR1 and CDR2: TSWWSYY and QGS. The V segment lost 5 bases and the J segment 11 bases; nucleotides outside the gene matches: 21. The CDR3 is 18 residues long. The CDR3 DNA reads as TGTGCTCTTGGGAGCACCAAGGGGATCTGGGGGATACGAAGTAAGCTCATCTTT. Translated: CALGSTKGIWGIRSKLIF.

At least ten counts were recorded for this clone. The amino acid sequence in TCRdb belongs to a much larger clone and departs from this DNA's translation at residue 18, likely a sequencing read error; the sequence shown is translated from the DNA. The chain links TRDV1 to TRDJ1; TRDD3 matches at 11 bases. TCRdb does not report a J gene; here it was assigned by matching the DNA to germline references. CDR1 TSWWSYY and CDR2 QGS come from the germline V gene. This CDR3 region has 21 residues. In nucleotides, the CDR3 is TGTGCTCTTGGGGAAAGTATCCTACAAAACATTTGGGGGATACGCGCCGATAGACTCATCTTT. Translation: CALGESILQNIWGIRADRLIF.

A note on this clone: This may be a read error: a much more frequent sequence differs by one nucleotide. The sample holds other DNA sequences that translate to the same CDR3. The chain couples TRDV1 to TRDJ1, with 8 bases that match TRDD3. CDR3 length equals 17 residues. Looked up from germline, CDR1 is TSWWSYY and CDR2 is QGS. The chain's CDR3 is CALGEGTLGDYTDKLIF. The CDR3 DNA is TGTGCTCTTGGAGAAGGGACTTTGGGGGATTACACGGATAAACTCATCTTT.

This clone was seen only a few times. The mismatch at residue 8 between this DNA's translation and the TCRdb protein of a much larger clone likely reflects a read error; the protein shown is translated from the DNA. The chain couples TRDV3 to TRDJ1, with 12 bases identical to TRDD3. Germline-derived CDR1 and CDR2 are TVYSNPD and GDNSRS (reference sequence). CDR3 length: 21 amino acids. J lost 6 bases, V lost 2 bases, and 28 bases had no gene match. CDR3 loop: CAFPSRSGHTGGYRARYKLIF. The CDR3 DNA follows: TGTGCCTTTCCCTCCCGTTCGGGACATACTGGGGGATACAGGGCCAGATATAAACTCATCTTT.

There are a few counts of this clone. This likely came from a read error, as a far larger clone is one base away. Other nucleotide sequences from this sample produce the same CDR3. Here the CDR3 DNA reads TGTGCTCTTGGGGTAGGCTTCCGTCCCGGGGGAGTGCTGGGGGGCAACGATAAACTCATCTTT. As protein: CALGVGFRPGGVLGGNDKLIF. The chain employs TRDV1 and TRDJ1; 7 bases line up with TRDD3. Because TCRdb records no J gene, it was assigned here through a match of the DNA to germline. Germline trimming cut 4 bases from V and 4 bases from J; bases unmatched to any gene: 27. The CDR3 is made up of 21 amino acids. Germline lookup yields CDR1 TSWWSYY and CDR2 QGS.

This clone was counted ten times or more. This likely stems from a read error, as it lies one base from a far larger clone. Distinct nucleotide sequences in the sample also encode this CDR3. V is TRDV1 and J is TRDJ1; D remains unclear. The J gene is not listed in TCRdb, so it was assigned here from a DNA match to germline. V lost 9 bases to trimming and J lost 3 bases, with 26 bases between them. The CDR3 covers 17 residues. The germline gives CDR1 TSWWSYY, CDR2 QGS. CDR3 sequence reads: CALGTEGSLRFADKLIF. As DNA, the CDR3 is TGTGCTCTCGGAACAGAGGGTTCCCTGAGATTCGCCGATAAACTCATCTTT.

Worth noting for this clone: The protein that TCRdb holds for this DNA derives from a much larger clone and differs from the translated DNA at residue 4, which likely indicates a read error; the protein shown here is translated from the DNA. The chain carries TRDV1 and TRDJ1; 7 bases are a match to TRDD3. After removal of 7 bases from V and 2 bases from J, the junction contained 31 bases not matched to a gene. The CDR3 is 22 residues long. Germline V lookup: CDR1 TSWWSYY, CDR2 QGS. CDR3 in amino acids: CALEVVVDTPRLYWGYTDKLIF. The CDR3 DNA reads as TGTGCTCTTGAGGTGGTGGTCGATACCCCGCGGTTATACTGGGGTTATACCGATAAACTCATCTTT.

Notes on this clone: This DNA's translation differs at residue 12 from TCRdb's protein, which comes from a much larger clone; a read error is likely, and the protein shown is translated from the DNA. The chain couples TRDV1 to TRDJ2, with D possibly matching TRDD3 (6 bases). No J segment appears in TCRdb, so it was assigned here by matching the sequence to germline. CDR1 is TSWWSYY, CDR2 QGS, per germline. The V and J ends lost 2 bases and 6 bases respectively, with 25 bases between them. CDR3 length: 19 amino acids. The CDR3 DNA follows: TGTGCTCTTGGGGAAGTGGCTATCGCGACTGGCGCTGGGGCAGCACAACTCTTCTTT. This translates into CALGEVAIATGAGAAQLFF.

This clone was counted between two and nine times. This DNA translates differently at residue 12 from the TCRdb protein, which is that of a much larger clone; a read error is likely, and the protein shown is the DNA's own translation. The J gene is TRDJ1, the V gene TRDV2; 8 positions match TRDD3. The CDR3 loop spans 14 amino acids. Germline CDR1 is GEAIGNYY and CDR2 is EKD. The CDR3 spells CACDTGIRYDKPIF. Here the CDR3 DNA reads TGTGCCTGTGACACCGGGATACGCTACGATAAACCCATCTTT.

Points on this clone: This sequence is one base from a far larger clone and is likely a read error. Other nucleotide sequences from this sample produce the same CDR3. The chain uses TRDV1 and TRDJ1, with 10 nucleotides matching TRDD3. The CDR3 spans 19 residues. J gave up 0 bases and V 2 bases, and 12 bases lay outside the gene matches. Per the germline V gene, CDR1 is TSWWSYY and CDR2 is QGS. As DNA, the CDR3 is TGTGCTCTTGGGGAAGGGCTCCTCGGGGGATACGCGTACACCGATAAACTCATCTTT. It codes for CALGEGLLGGYAYTDKLIF.

In its sample, this clone was seen a few times. The protein TCRdb lists belongs to a much larger clone and differs from this DNA's translation at residue 14, which points to a read error; the protein shown is made from the DNA. The V call is TRDV1, the J call TRDJ1; possible D gene TRDD3, 7 bases. The J gene, absent from TCRdb, was called here by matching the DNA to germline. The V end lost 6 bases, the J end lost 1 base, and 36 bases lay between the germline ends. This CDR3 contains 22 residues. In germline, CDR1 is TSWWSYY, CDR2 QGS. CDR3 bases: TGTGCTCTTGGTGTAAACCCGCCTTCCGACGACCAATGTAGGATACGCACCGATAAACTCATCTTT. This encodes CALGVNPPSDDQCRIRTDKLIF.

This clone occurred many times. TCRdb's protein for this DNA is that of a much larger clone and differs from the translation at residue 13, likely a read error; the protein shown is the DNA translation. The rearrangement joins TRDV2 to TRDJ2, with 10 nucleotides matching TRDD3. TCRdb supplies no J gene; here it was assigned by aligning the nucleotide sequence to germline. The CDR3 has 16 residues. The V gene's germline CDR1 is GEAIGNYY and CDR2 EKD. The CDR3 loop reads CACDTVGDTLTARLFF. CDR3 bases: TGTGCCTGTGACACCGTGGGGGATACTTTGACAGCACGACTCTTCTTT.

This clone was counted a few times. This DNA's translation differs at residue 5 from TCRdb's protein, which comes from a much larger clone; a read error is likely, and the protein shown is translated from the DNA. The chain employs TRDV1 and TRDJ1; D is undetermined. Germline V gives CDR1 TSWWSYY, CDR2 QGS. This CDR3 is 19 amino acids long. CDR3 in amino acids: CALGKLVGIGRKQADKLIF. In DNA form, the CDR3 reads TGTGCTCTTGGGAAACTAGTTGGTATTGGGCGGAAACAAGCCGATAAACTCATCTTT.